Listed here are 21 T cell receptor beta chains from one sample, sequenced in a study of response to subunit inactivated influenza vaccine. TCRdb itself ran the RT-PCR reads through MiXCR, one entry per CDR3 protein. Of hundreds of thousands of distinct CDR3 sequences listed, approximately 14% are singletons. The sequencing used PBMCs from blood, collected 11 to 12 days after vaccination. These receptor sequences come from a man between 50 and 59 years old who received an inactivated influenza vaccine.

This clonotype was observed a few times. The chain combines TRBV6-5 with TRBJ2-1; D is unresolved. This CDR3 has 15 amino acids. Germline lookup yields CDR1 MNHEY and CDR2 SVGAGI. Trimming removed 0 bases from V and 6 bases from J, with 12 bases in between. CDR3 nucleotide sequence: TGTGCCAGCAGTTACTCCCGGTACCCCTCCAATGAGCAGTTCTTC. Protein: CASSYSRYPSNEQFF.

The chain combines TRBV28 with TRBJ2-1; the match to TRBD2 covers 9 bases. The CDR3 contains 17 residues. Germline V gene lookup returns CDR1 MDHEN and CDR2 SYDVKM. Unmatched junction bases numbered 10, after V lost 6 bases and J lost 1 base. The CDR3 region has the DNA TGTGCCAGCAGCTCAGCGGGAGGACCCCGTTCCTACAATGAGCAGTTCTTC. This sequence encodes CASSSAGGPRSYNEQFF.

The chain uses TRBV5-1 and TRBJ2-1, with 10 bases fitting TRBD2. CDR1 and CDR2 (germline): SGHRS, YFSETQ. J gave up 3 bases and V 4 bases, and 13 bases lay outside the gene matches. This CDR3 comprises 18 residues. CDR3 nucleotide sequence: TGCGCCAGCAGCCTACTATTACGGACTAGCGGAATCTACAATGAGCAGTTCTTC. Translated, it gives CASSLLLRTSGIYNEQFF.

This clonotype was seen a few times. This chain joins TRBV5-1 and TRBJ2-7; maybe TRBD1 (6 bases). This CDR3 comprises 14 residues. The germline V gene encodes CDR1 SGHRS and CDR2 YFSETQ. V dropped 1 base and J dropped 3 bases, with 11 bases sitting between them. DNA for the CDR3: TGCGCCAGCAGCTTGTCTACAGGGCGCTACGAGCAGTACTTC. This codes for CASSLSTGRYEQYF.

The chain uses TRBV4-3 and TRBJ1-1, with 7 nucleotides matching TRBD1. The CDR3 length is 18 residues. Germline trimming cut 0 bases from V and 4 bases from J; bases unmatched to any gene: 14. Germline V gene sequence: CDR1 LGHNA, CDR2 YSLEER. The CDR3 DNA is TGCGCCAGCAGCCAAGATTTCCCAGGGGGTTCACACTCCACTGAAGCTTTCTTT. It encodes CASSQDFPGGSHSTEAFF.

The chain has TRBV7-2 and TRBJ2-3; tentatively, D is TRBD2 (5 bases). This CDR3 contains 14 residues. Germline-derived CDR1 and CDR2 are SGHTA and FQGNSA. Trimming left V 5 bases short and J 4 bases short, with 13 bases between. This CDR3 is CASSPADPPDTQYF. For the CDR3, the DNA is TGTGCCAGCAGCCCAGCGGACCCCCCAGATACGCAGTATTTT. Variable domain in full (rest from reference TRBV7-2 and TRBJ2-3): GAGVSQSPSNKVTEKGKDVELRCDPISGHTALYWYRQSLGQGLEFLIYFQGNSAPDKSGLPSDRFSAERTGGSVSTLTIQRTQQEDSAVYLCASSPADPPDTQYFGPGTRLTVL.

The chain couples TRBV4-2 to TRBJ1-5; unclear D gene. Germline V gene sequence: CDR1 LGHNA, CDR2 YNFKEQ. The CDR3 sequence is 14 residues long. The germline V and J ends were trimmed by 1 base and 6 bases, with 10 bases remaining between them. CDR3 residues: CASSQGGRSQPQHF. The CDR3 nucleotides read TGTGCCAGCAGCCAAGGAGGAAGGAGTCAGCCCCAGCATTTT.

The chain couples TRBV15 to TRBJ2-2; D is possibly TRBD1 (5 bases). V lost 0 bases, J lost 11 bases, and 10 bases lay in between. The CDR3 has 13 amino acids. Germline lookup yields CDR1 LNHNV and CDR2 YYDKDF (reference sequence). The CDR3 DNA reads as TGTGCCACCAGCAGAGATCGGCAGGGAGAGCTGTTTTTT. The encoded protein is CATSRDRQGELFF.

This clonotype was seen only a few times. This chain joins TRBV20-1 and TRBJ2-5; D not certain. V was clipped by 5 bases and J by 1 base, with 14 bases between them. CDR3 length equals 14 residues. CDR1 is DFQATT and CDR2 is SNEGSKA in the germline V gene (reference sequence). The CDR3 bases are TGCAGTGCTTCGTGGACGGAGCGCCAAGAGACCCAGTACTTC. This sequence encodes CSASWTERQETQYF.

The rearrangement joins TRBV12-3 or TRBV12-4 to TRBJ1-2; TRBD1 matches at 10 bases. The CDR3 length is 15 residues. Trimming took 5 bases from V and 2 from J; bases not matched to a gene: 5. CDR3 sequence (DNA): TGTGCCAGCAGTAGAGAGGGACAGGGGAACTATGGCTACACCTTC. It is translated as CASSREGQGNYGYTF.

This clonotype was observed a handful of times. The chain uses TRBV12-3 or TRBV12-4 and TRBJ2-2; 7 bases line up with TRBD2. Trimming at V came to 4 bases and at J to 5 bases, leaving 7 bases not matched to a gene. This CDR3 region has 15 residues. This CDR3 is CASSWGGGATGELFF. CDR3 in DNA: TGTGCCAGCAGTTGGGGCGGGGGAGCTACCGGGGAGCTGTTTTTT.

The chain carries TRBV7-2 and TRBJ1-2; D not resolved. This CDR3 has 13 amino acids. V was shortened by 5 bases and J by 5 bases, with 12 bases between the two germline ends. Germline V CDR1 and CDR2: SGHTA, FQGNSA. CDR3 sequence (DNA): TGTGCCAGCAGCAACCCCAGCGATTATGGCTACACCTTC. It codes for CASSNPSDYGYTF. Drawing the rest from reference TRBV7-2 and TRBJ1-2, the complete variable domain is GAGVSQSPSNKVTEKGKDVELRCDPISGHTALYWYRQSLGQGLEFLIYFQGNSAPDKSGLPSDRFSAERTGGSVSTLTIQRTQQEDSAVYLCASSNPSDYGYTFGSGTRLTVV.

This clonotype was found many times. In DNA form, the CDR3 reads TGTGCCAGCAGTTCCGCCCTTTCAACAGGCCCCCGCTACTACGAGCAGTACTTC. It specifies CASSSALSTGPRYYEQYF. V is TRBV28 and J is TRBJ2-7; tentative D call: TRBD1 (5 bases). V lost 4 bases and J 3 bases, leaving 25 bases between the germline ends. CDR1 and CDR2 from the germline V gene are MDHEN and SYDVKM. The CDR3 sequence is 18 residues long.

There are a few counts of this clonotype. The rearrangement joins TRBV28 to TRBJ2-1; 14 bases line up with TRBD2. Trimming took 5 bases from V and 2 from J; bases not matched to a gene: 14. The CDR3 contains 20 residues. Germline CDR1 MDHEN, CDR2 SYDVKM. The CDR3 here is CASSLRFGTSGGPTYNEQFF. The DNA for the CDR3 is TGTGCCAGCAGTCTCCGATTTGGGACTAGCGGGGGCCCGACCTACAATGAGCAGTTCTTC.

This CDR3 is CSATGAGGQTQYF. For the CDR3, the DNA is TGCAGTGCTACCGGGGCGGGAGGGCAGACCCAGTACTTC. The J gene is TRBJ2-5, the V gene TRBV20-1; TRBD2 matches at 9 bases. V lost 4 bases to trimming and J lost 6 bases; unmatched junction nucleotides: 6. The CDR3 consists of 13 residues. Germline V gives CDR1 DFQATT, CDR2 SNEGSKA (reference sequence).

This clonotype was seen ten or more times. At one end the junction does not follow the germline gene, possibly because of a read error. The chain recombines TRBV7-9 with TRBJ1-5; D remains ambiguous. This CDR3 contains 14 residues. CDR1 is SEHNR, CDR2 FQNEAQ, per germline (reference sequence). CDR3 residues: CASSLVGSNQPQHF. Here the CDR3 DNA reads TGTGCCAGCAGTTTAGTGGGGTCCAATCAGCCCCAGCATTTT.

This clonotype was found many times. The CDR3 bases are TGTGCCAGTACTCCTGGTCAGGGAAACTATGGCTACACCTTC. Translated: CASTPGQGNYGYTF. The chain is built from TRBV7-2 and TRBJ1-2, with D maybe TRBD1 (5 bases). The CDR3 runs 14 residues. In germline, CDR1 is SGHTA, CDR2 FQGNSA. Trimming shortened V by 9 bases and J by 2 bases, and 16 bases separated the two germline ends.

This clonotype came up many times. The rearrangement links TRBV3-1 to TRBJ1-5; D not resolved. From germline, CDR1 is LGHDT and CDR2 YNNKEL (reference sequence). The CDR3 sequence is 15 residues long. V lost 1 base and J 5 bases, leaving 12 bases between the germline ends. The CDR3 coding sequence is TGTGCCAGCAGCCAAGGACCGGGCGCTGATCAGCCCCAGCATTTT. This codes for CASSQGPGADQPQHF.

This clonotype was counted between two and nine times. The genes are TRBV7-8 and TRBJ2-1; 9 bases map to TRBD2. The V and J ends lost 3 bases and 1 base, in that order; junction bases with no gene match: 13. Germline V gene data show CDR1 as SGHVS and CDR2 as FQNEAQ. The CDR3 consists of 19 residues. The CDR3 is CASSLRFAGGATSYNEQFF. The CDR3 region has the DNA TGTGCCAGCAGCTTGCGGTTCGCGGGGGGGGCCACGTCCTACAATGAGCAGTTCTTC.

This clonotype has a handful of counts. The chain joins TRBV5-1 to TRBJ2-1; 7 nucleotides line up with TRBD2. The CDR3 extends over 16 amino acids. V gave up 0 bases and J gave up 3 bases; unmatched junction bases: 6. Per germline, CDR1 SGHRS and CDR2 YFSETQ. For the CDR3, the DNA is TGCGCCAGCAGCTTGGGACAGACTAGCATCTACAATGAGCAGTTCTTC. Its protein is CASSLGQTSIYNEQFF. Full variable domain (outside the CDR3, taken from reference TRBV5-1 and TRBJ2-1): KAGVTQTPRYLIKTRGQQVTLSCSPISGHRSVSWYQQTPGQGLQFLFEYFSETQRNKGNFPGRFSGRQFSNSRSEMNVSTLELGDSALYLCASSLGQTSIYNEQFFGPGTRLTVL.

This clonotype has just a few counts. The rearrangement links TRBV5-1 to TRBJ2-3, with 7 bases aligning to TRBD1. The CDR3 totals 15 residues. Trimming at V came to 4 bases and at J to 3 bases, leaving 8 bases not matched to a gene. CDR1 and CDR2 from the germline V gene are SGHRS and YFSETQ. The CDR3 protein is CASSPEGALTDTQYF. The CDR3 nucleotides read TGCGCCAGCAGCCCCGAGGGGGCTCTTACAGATACGCAGTATTTT.